This T cell receptor beta chain derives from a study of T cell clones after liver transplantation. Across the study: Post-transplant blood was tracked for graft-donor-reactive T cell clones identified in a pre-transplant mixed lymphocyte reaction. As an antigen-independent comparator, third-party-reactive TCRbeta sequences came from pre-transplant mixed lymphocyte reactions.

Sequencing was performed with immunoSEQ multiplex PCR; in TCRdb, only in-frame clones are kept and a portion is missing. The table includes about 80,000 clones, 70% to 85% detected once. Overall study results and limits: A significant post-transplant drop in circulating graft-donor-reactive CD4 TCRbeta sequences occurred in most of the 8 subjects.

CD3+CD4+ and CD3+CD8+ cells were FACS-sorted from thawed unstimulated PBMCs. The CDR3 consists of 16 residues. Germline V gene sequence: CDR1 SNHLY, CDR2 FYNNEI. V lost 5 bases, J lost 0 bases, and 6 bases stayed unmatched. Comments on this clone: What it recognizes is unknown.

The sequence was obtained from a human patient who received a liver transplant. Some T cells may be transferred from the graft donor. This specimen was CD4+ T cells from blood, taken around 42 months after liver transplant. The gene calls are TRBV2 and TRBJ2-1, with TRBD2 identical over 8 bases. CDR3 sequence reads: CASSRLAFLSYNEQFF. The CDR3 nucleotides are TGTGCCAGCAGTCGACTAGCGTTCCTCTCCTACAATGAGCAGTTCTTC.